Presented here are 12 T cell receptor beta chains from one specimen sequenced in a study of neurological immune-mediated disorders. MiXCR, run by TCRdb on the 5' RACE reads, gives a single entry per CDR3 protein. The sample yields around 68,000 distinct CDR3 sequences, 4.1% seen once. Material for sequencing was PBMCs. The receptors here all came from a man aged 50 to 60 with multiple sclerosis.

This clonotype has a count of ten or more. The rearrangement links TRBV11-2 to TRBJ2-1; the D is unclear. V lost 0 bases, J lost 10 bases, and 7 bases lay in between. CDR3 size: 12 residues. The germline gives CDR1 SGHAT, CDR2 FQNNGV. The CDR3 protein is CASSLETAEQFF. CDR3 nucleotides: TGTGCCAGCAGCTTAGAGACGGCGGAGCAGTTCTTC.

This clonotype was counted ten times or more. Mismatch with germline at one junction end may stem from a read error. The chain carries TRBV7-2 and TRBJ1-6, with 7 bases lining up with TRBD1. CDR3 length: 14 amino acids. Germline V gene sequence: CDR1 SGHTA, CDR2 FQGNSA. The CDR3 protein is CASSYSRQGSPLNF. The CDR3 region has the DNA TGTGCCAGCAGCTACTCAAGACAGGGCTCACCCCTCAACTTT.

This clonotype was observed a few times. The junction departs from germline at one end; a sequencing error may be responsible. The chain couples TRBV7-8 to TRBJ1-5; 9 nucleotides align to TRBD1. Germline-derived CDR1 and CDR2 are SGHVS and FQNEAQ. The CDR3 covers 14 residues. The CDR3 region is CASSHGQGYQPQNF. In DNA, the CDR3 is TGTGCCAGCAGCCACGGACAGGGGTATCAGCCCCAGAATTTT.

This clonotype was picked up many times. This sequence joins TRBV20-1 and TRBJ1-1; 7 bases agree with TRBD1. CDR3 size: 14 residues. The V segment lost 5 bases and the J segment 0 bases; nucleotides outside the gene matches: 6. Germline assignment: CDR1 DFQATT and CDR2 SNEGSKA (reference sequence). This CDR3 is CSASFGTVNTEAFF. Written as DNA, the CDR3 is TGCAGTGCTTCTTTTGGGACAGTGAACACTGAAGCTTTCTTT.

At least ten counts were recorded for this clonotype. This chain uses TRBV3-1 with TRBJ2-4, with D hard to call. The CDR3 extends over 14 amino acids. Trimming shortened V by 2 bases and J by 8 bases, and 13 bases separated the two germline ends. Germline CDR1 is LGHDT and CDR2 is YNNKEL (reference sequence). The CDR3 DNA follows: TGTGCCAGCAGCCAAAAGTCTGCTGGGGACATTCAGTACTTC. It translates to CASSQKSAGDIQYF. Together with reference TRBV3-1 and TRBJ2-4, the CDR3 gives the full variable domain: DTAVSQTPKYLVTQMGNDKSIKCEQNLGHDTMYWYKQDSKKFLKIMFSYNNKELIINETVPNRFSPKSPDKAHLNLHINSLELGDSAVYFCASSQKSAGDIQYFGAGTRLSVL.

In this sample, this clonotype turned up many times. V usage is TRBV6-6 and J usage is TRBJ2-3; D gene unclear. Looked up from germline, CDR1 is MNHNY and CDR2 is SVGAGI (reference sequence). This CDR3 spans 15 amino acids. V shed 0 bases and J shed 1 base, with 8 bases lying between them. CDR3 sequence reads: CASSYSTRGTDTQYF. The CDR3 DNA follows: TGTGCCAGCAGTTACTCGACGAGAGGCACAGATACGCAGTATTTT.

This clonotype was seen many times. The genes are TRBV6-1 and TRBJ1-2; D perhaps matches TRBD1 (5 bases). The CDR3 sequence is 13 residues long. V was pared by 2 bases and J by 7 bases, with 11 bases between. Germline assignment: CDR1 MNHNS and CDR2 SASEGT. The DNA of the CDR3 is TGTGCCAGCAGTGAAAGGGACGTCTCTGGCTACACCTTC. The encoded protein is CASSERDVSGYTF.

The sample holds many counts of this clonotype. The V gene is TRBV20-1, the J gene TRBJ2-1; 8 bases line up with TRBD2. Germline trimming cut 5 bases from V and 4 bases from J; bases unmatched to any gene: 7. The length of the CDR3 is 14 residues. CDR1 DFQATT and CDR2 SNEGSKA come from the germline V gene (reference sequence). CDR3 region: CSAVPSGPYNEQFF. CDR3 bases: TGCAGTGCTGTCCCTAGCGGGCCTTACAATGAGCAGTTCTTC.

At least ten counts were recorded for this clonotype. J is TRBJ1-5 and V is TRBV15, with TRBD1 matching 11 bases. The length of the CDR3 is 15 residues. The J segment lost 7 bases and the V segment lost 8 bases, leaving 10 bases of the junction unmatched. CDR1 and CDR2 (germline): LNHNV, YYDKDF (reference sequence). The CDR3 DNA sequence: TGTGCCACCGCTCGGTCCCGGGACAGGGGGCAGCCCCAGCATTTT. The encoded protein is CATARSRDRGQPQHF.

This clonotype came up many times. The chain carries TRBV5-1 and TRBJ2-7; a possible D gene is TRBD2 (6 bases). The germline V gene has CDR1 SGHRS and CDR2 YFSETQ. The germline V and J ends were trimmed by 0 bases and 2 bases, with 12 bases remaining between them. The CDR3 is 15 amino acids. The CDR3 here is CASSLASGETYEQYV. CDR3 nucleotides: TGCGCCAGCAGCTTGGCTTCGGGGGAGACCTACGAGCAGTACGTC.

This clonotype was counted ten times or more. The genes are TRBV4-1 and TRBJ1-6, with 7 bases that match TRBD1. Germline CDR1 MGHRA, CDR2 YSYEKL. The V and J ends lost 1 base and 4 bases, in that order; junction bases with no gene match: 10. CDR3 length equals 18 residues. The DNA of the CDR3 is TGCGCCAGCAGCCAAGTCCGGCAGGGGGTTGGGTATAATTCACCCCTCCACTTT. Residues: CASSQVRQGVGYNSPLHF.

A word on this clonotype: Since the CDR3 does not end with the conserved phenylalanine or tryptophan, this likely comes from a read error. CDR3 sequence reads: CSARVMQAGSNTEAFN. CDR3 nucleotides: TGCAGTGCTAGAGTTATGCAGGCGGGATCGAACACTGAAGCTTTCAAT. The chain joins TRBV20-1 to TRBJ1-1; D not certain. Germline values: CDR1 DFQATT, CDR2 SNEGSKA (reference sequence). The CDR3 has 16 amino acids. V lost 1 base and J lost 1, with 16 bases in between.